The rows below give T cell receptor beta chains drawn from one sample of a study of blood T cell repertoires in COVID-19. Assay: immunoSEQ multiplex PCR; the TCRdb copy retains only in-frame clones and omits some. The sample lists over 150,000 clones, 84% occurring once. The specimen was peripheral blood. Receptors originate from a human donor in a cohort sampled during active COVID-19. CDR3s leave out the opening cysteine and the closing phenylalanine or tryptophan. Fields, in order: clone size, V gene, CDR3 protein. Clone size is shown for a subset of rows, as once, few, many or a class of expanded clone.

clone_size: .; v_call: TRBV5-5; cdr3_aa: ASSLVAASYEQY
clone_size: .; v_call: TRBV27; cdr3_aa: ASSLGQDLSYEQY
clone_size: .; v_call: TRBV27; cdr3_aa: ASSLGEGTKLF
clone_size: once; v_call: TRBV5-1; cdr3_aa: ASRSAGAGANVLT
clone_size: .; v_call: TRBV24-1; cdr3_aa: ATPIRNRRHSYEQY
clone_size: few; v_call: TRBV28; cdr3_aa: ASRSRQGAYEQY
clone_size: .; v_call: TRBV18; cdr3_aa: ASSKRDGSEQY
clone_size: .; v_call: TRBV5-1; cdr3_aa: ASSLPQARGYYGYT
clone_size: .; v_call: TRBV27; cdr3_aa: ASFRTVNTEAF
clone_size: once; v_call: TRBV5-1; cdr3_aa: ASSSGTGGHEQY
clone_size: .; v_call: TRBV21-1; cdr3_aa: ASATPSGYTGELF
clone_size: few; v_call: TRBV2; cdr3_aa: ASRRLAVGSDTQY
clone_size: .; v_call: TRBV3-1/TRBV3-2; cdr3_aa: ASSPRTSGVTDTQY
clone_size: .; v_call: TRBV7-8; cdr3_aa: ASSPGTEGTPYSNQPQH
clone_size: .; v_call: TRBV13; cdr3_aa: ASSEERSYEQY
clone_size: .; v_call: TRBV19; cdr3_aa: ASSIGPSSYNEQF
clone_size: .; v_call: TRBV11-2; cdr3_aa: ASSLATSGRILVQY
clone_size: .; v_call: TRBV28; cdr3_aa: ASRPGQVNSPLH
clone_size: once; v_call: TRBV5-5; cdr3_aa: ASGLMEFGRGGFDYEQY
clone_size: .; v_call: TRBV2; cdr3_aa: ASTLRGANTEAF
clone_size: .; v_call: TRBV3-1/TRBV3-2; cdr3_aa: ASSQGTILEQY
clone_size: .; v_call: TRBV15; cdr3_aa: ATSRTGMGEAF
clone_size: .; v_call: TRBV5-1; cdr3_aa: ASSLGGPSTDTQY
clone_size: .; v_call: TRBV6-5; cdr3_aa: AIQGVVDEQY
clone_size: few; v_call: TRBV5-6; cdr3_aa: ASSLGDRGPRSVQETQY
clone_size: .; v_call: TRBV12-3/TRBV12-4; cdr3_aa: ASSLTGVSEAF
clone_size: .; v_call: TRBV2; cdr3_aa: ASSGGMRGPLH
clone_size: .; v_call: TRBV2; cdr3_aa: ASSLESAGGETQY
clone_size: once; v_call: TRBV7-8; cdr3_aa: ASSLALSATNEKLF
clone_size: .; v_call: TRBV5-1; cdr3_aa: ASSTSWEGYTEAF
clone_size: .; v_call: TRBV11-2; cdr3_aa: ASSPRIAGGPGRTGELF
clone_size: .; v_call: TRBV28; cdr3_aa: ASSSAGSIYNEQF